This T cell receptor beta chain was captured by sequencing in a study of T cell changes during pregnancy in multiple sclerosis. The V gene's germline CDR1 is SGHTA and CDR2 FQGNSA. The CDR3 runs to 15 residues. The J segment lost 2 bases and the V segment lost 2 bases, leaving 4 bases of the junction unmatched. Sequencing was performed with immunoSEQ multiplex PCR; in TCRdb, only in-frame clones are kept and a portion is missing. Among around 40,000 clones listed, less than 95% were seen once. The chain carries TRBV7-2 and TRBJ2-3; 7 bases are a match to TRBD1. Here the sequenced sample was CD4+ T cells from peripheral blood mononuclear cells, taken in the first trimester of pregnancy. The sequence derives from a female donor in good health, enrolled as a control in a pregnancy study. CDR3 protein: CASSLMTGPTDTQYF. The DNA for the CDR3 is TGTGCCAGCAGCTTAATGACAGGGCCCACAGATACGCAGTATTTT.